Shown below are 8 T cell receptor beta chains from a single sample sequenced in a study of blood T cell repertoires in COVID-19. This table comes from immunoSEQ multiplex PCR, and its TCRdb copy is limited to in-frame clones, with some not included. The sample comprises under 200,000 clones, more than 80% of which are singletons, and around 8% rests with the top ten. The specimen sequenced was PBMCs or T cells enriched from blood (not recorded which). The origin of the receptors is a woman under 30 who had recovered from COVID-19.

The gene calls are TRBV12-3 or TRBV12-4 and TRBJ1-2, with 7 bases lining up with TRBD1. With V trimmed by 6 bases and J by 3 bases, 4 bases remained unmatched. This CDR3 is built from 13 residues. The CDR3 DNA reads TGTGCCAGCAGGGGACAGACATACTATGGCTACACCTTC. It encodes CASRGQTYYGYTF.

V and J are TRBV27 and TRBJ1-3, with 7 positions matching TRBD1. There are 16 residues in the CDR3. V lost 6 bases, J lost 0 bases, and 8 bases stayed unmatched. Germline V gene lookup returns CDR1 MNHEY and CDR2 SMNVEV (reference sequence). CDR3 sequence: CASSNPGGSSGNTIYF. CDR3 bases: TGTGCCAGCAGCAACCCAGGGGGGAGCTCTGGAAACACCATATATTTT.

This rearrangement joins TRBV10-2 to TRBJ1-2; D is unclear. The CDR3 consists of 15 residues. CDR1 and CDR2 (germline): WSHSY, SAAADI. The V end was cut by 2 bases, the J end by 1 base, with 11 bases between. CDR3 in DNA: TGCGCCAGCAGTGAGAGAGGCGAGGGTAACTATGGCTACACCTTC. Its protein product is CASSERGEGNYGYTF.

V and J are TRBV4-2 and TRBJ2-1; 8 positions agree with TRBD2. From germline, CDR1 is LGHNA and CDR2 YNFKEQ. V dropped 3 bases and J dropped 3; count of bases not matched to a gene: 7. This CDR3 spans 16 amino acids. In DNA form, the CDR3 reads TGTGCCAGCAGCCATACCGGGACTAGGGACTACAATGAGCAGTTCTTC. Translated, it gives CASSHTGTRDYNEQFF.

This clone occurred a few times. The chain employs TRBV5-4 and TRBJ1-1; D gene unclear. The V gene's germline CDR1 is SGHNT and CDR2 YYREEE (reference sequence). The CDR3 extends over 13 amino acids. V was clipped by 1 base and J by 4 bases, with 8 bases between them. This chain's CDR3 is CASSLRGRTEAFF. The CDR3 nucleotides read TGTGCCAGCAGCTTGCGTGGGCGCACTGAAGCTTTCTTT.

This clone appeared a single time. The chain carries TRBV6-4 and TRBJ2-1; 7 bases match TRBD2. With 2 bases clipped from V and 5 bases from J, the junction kept 6 bases outside the gene matches. Germline assignment: CDR1 MRHNA and CDR2 SNTAGT. The CDR3 is made up of 15 amino acids. The DNA for the CDR3 is TGTGCCAGCAGTGACCTCCCGGGGAGGGACAATGAGCAGTTCTTC. Encoded protein: CASSDLPGRDNEQFF.

The chain links TRBV6-5 to TRBJ1-3, with 8 bases aligning to TRBD1. Germline CDR1 and CDR2: MNHEY and SVGAGI. The ends lost 6 bases at V and 8 bases at J; junction bases unmatched: 12. The CDR3 runs to 15 residues. The CDR3 nucleotides read TGTGCCAGCAGCGGACCCTTCACAGGGGGGGACACCATATATTTT. Translated, it gives CASSGPFTGGDTIYF.

This clone was recorded once. The V call is TRBV29-1, the J call TRBJ2-7, with D possibly TRBD2 on 6 matching bases. Trimming removed 5 bases at V and 6 bases at J, with 17 bases between. This CDR3 has 13 amino acids. From germline, CDR1 is SQVTM and CDR2 ANQGSEA. CDR3 residues: CSVSRGTAGEQYF. In nucleotides, the CDR3 is TGCAGCGTTTCTCGCGGGACGGCGGGCGAGCAGTACTTC.